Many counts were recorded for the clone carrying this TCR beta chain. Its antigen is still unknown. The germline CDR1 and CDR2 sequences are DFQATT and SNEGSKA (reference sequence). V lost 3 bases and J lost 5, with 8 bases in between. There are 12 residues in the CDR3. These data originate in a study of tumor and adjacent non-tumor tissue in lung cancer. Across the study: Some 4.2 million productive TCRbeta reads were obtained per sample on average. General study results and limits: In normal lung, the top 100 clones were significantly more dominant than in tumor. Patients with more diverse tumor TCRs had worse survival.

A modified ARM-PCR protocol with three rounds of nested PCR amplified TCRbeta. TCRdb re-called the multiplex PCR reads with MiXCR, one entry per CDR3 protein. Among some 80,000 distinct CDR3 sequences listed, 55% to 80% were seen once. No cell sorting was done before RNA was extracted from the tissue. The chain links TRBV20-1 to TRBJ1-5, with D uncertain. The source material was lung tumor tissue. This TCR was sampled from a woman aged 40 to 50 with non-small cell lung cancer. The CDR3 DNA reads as TGCAGTGCTAGGGGCGGAGATCAGCCCCAGCATTTT. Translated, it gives CSARGGDQPQHF.